One sample yielded the 31 T cell receptor beta chains listed below, sequenced in a study of blood T cells in healthy people across ages. The use of a sample-barcoded 5' primer and a J-beta primer mix characterized a second PCR of roughly 6 to 11 cycles. TCRdb redid the calling of the 5' RACE reads with MiXCR, one entry per CDR3 protein. Of 700,000 to 950,000 distinct CDR3 sequences detected, about 40% appear once; the ten largest clones hold under 25%. The sequenced material came from blood. The receptors were sampled from a woman aged 55-69 years in good health.

This clonotype was detected a few times. J is TRBJ2-4 and V is TRBV9; D ambiguous. Trimming stripped 3 bases from V and 2 bases from J, with 12 bases between. This CDR3 region has 15 residues. Germline loops: CDR1 SGDLS, CDR2 YYNGEE. In nucleotides, the CDR3 is TGTGCCAGCAGCGCCCGCCCGGAAACCAAAAACATTCAGTACTTC. The encoded protein is CASSARPETKNIQYF.

The count of this clonotype is one. The chain has TRBV11-2 and TRBJ2-5, with D tentatively TRBD1 or TRBD2 (5 bases each). Deletions cut 5 bases from V and 0 bases from J, with 13 bases between. The CDR3 loop spans 15 amino acids. Germline assignment: CDR1 SGHAT and CDR2 FQNNGV. The CDR3 loop reads CASSEGRGDQETQYF. The CDR3 region has the DNA TGTGCCAGCAGCGAGGGACGGGGAGACCAAGAGACCCAGTACTTC.

This clonotype was observed once. The chain is built from TRBV24-1 and TRBJ2-7; 10 bases line up with TRBD1. Germline V gene sequence: CDR1 KGHDR, CDR2 SFDVKD. This CDR3 has 17 residues. V dropped 4 bases and J dropped 10; count of bases not matched to a gene: 18. CDR3 bases: TGTGCCACCAGTGACAACGACAGGGGGCCCTTCAAGAGCACCCAGTACTTC. The encoded protein is CATSDNDRGPFKSTQYF.

The rearrangement links TRBV7-2 to TRBJ1-5; the D gene is possibly TRBD1 (5 bases). The CDR3 sequence is 15 residues long. V lost 5 bases, J lost 3 bases, and 14 bases lay in between. Germline loops: CDR1 SGHTA, CDR2 FQGNSA. CDR3 nucleotides: TGTGCCAGCAGCCGAACTCAGGGACCCAATCAGCCCCAGCATTTT. Its protein is CASSRTQGPNQPQHF. The whole variable domain, filled in from reference TRBV7-2 and TRBJ1-5, reads GAGVSQSPSNKVTEKGKDVELRCDPISGHTALYWYRQSLGQGLEFLIYFQGNSAPDKSGLPSDRFSAERTGGSVSTLTIQRTQQEDSAVYLCASSRTQGPNQPQHFGDGTRLSIL.

The chain has TRBV2 and TRBJ2-1, with 11 bases matching TRBD2. J gave up 2 bases and V 4 bases, and 7 bases lay outside the gene matches. The CDR3 extends over 17 amino acids. Germline lookup yields CDR1 SNHLY and CDR2 FYNNEI. This CDR3 reads CASSGRQLAGAYNEQFF. CDR3 DNA sequence: TGTGCCAGCAGTGGAAGGCAACTAGCGGGAGCCTACAATGAGCAGTTCTTC. Full variable domain (missing parts from reference TRBV2 and TRBJ2-1): EPEVTQTPSHQVTQMGQEVILRCVPISNHLYFYWYRQILGQKVEFLVSFYNNEISEKSEIFDDQFSVERPDGSNFTLKIRSTKLEDSAMYFCASSGRQLAGAYNEQFFGPGTRLTVL.

V usage is TRBV6-2 or TRBV6-3 and J usage is TRBJ2-3, with 13 bases identical to TRBD2. This CDR3 is built from 19 residues. V was clipped by 4 bases and J by 0 bases; unmatched bases: 10. The germline V gene has CDR1 MNHEY and CDR2 SVGEGT. CDR3 nucleotides: TGTGCCAGCAGTTCCCCTGGACTAGCGGGGGCCACTAGCACAGATACGCAGTATTTT. Protein sequence: CASSSPGLAGATSTDTQYF.

The rearrangement joins TRBV5-1 to TRBJ2-7; the D call may be TRBD1 or TRBD2 (5 bases each). Germline lookup yields CDR1 SGHRS and CDR2 YFSETQ. Trimming shortened V by 4 bases and J by 6 bases, and 17 bases separated the two germline ends. The length of the CDR3 is 14 residues. The CDR3 here is CASSTGTPLSEQYF. In DNA form, the CDR3 reads TGCGCCAGCAGCACCGGGACGCCCCTCAGCGAGCAGTACTTC.

This clonotype showed up just a few times. The chain recombines TRBV18 with TRBJ2-6, with D possibly called TRBD1 or TRBD2 (5 bases each). The CDR3 sequence is 21 residues long. Germline V gives CDR1 KGHSH, CDR2 LQKENI. V was pared by 2 bases and J by 0 bases, with 23 bases between. The CDR3: CASSPYGVTVSMDSGANVLTF. DNA of the CDR3: TGTGCCAGCTCACCATACGGGGTGACAGTAAGTATGGACTCTGGGGCCAACGTCCTGACTTTC.

The chain combines TRBV21-1 with TRBJ2-7; the D segment call TRBD1 is taken from the table without a DNA check. TRBV21-1 constitutes a pseudogene. This CDR3 spans 14 amino acids. The CDR3 loop is CTSVKRGARYEQYF. DNA for the CDR3: TGTACCAGCGTAAAACGGGGGGCGAGGTACGAGCAGTACTTC.

This clonotype has a handful of counts. This sequence joins TRBV29-1 and TRBJ1-1; D perhaps matches TRBD1 (5 bases). Germline V CDR1 and CDR2: SQVTM, ANQGSEA. CDR3 length equals 10 residues. V lost 4 bases and J lost 13, with 13 bases in between. The CDR3 region is CSVVGQGGFF. CDR3 bases: TGCAGCGTTGTGGGGCAGGGCGGTTTCTTT.

V and J are TRBV20-1 and TRBJ2-3; D is ambiguous. Trimming took off 3 bases at V and 1 base at J, with 5 bases between the two ends. The V gene's germline CDR1 is DFQATT and CDR2 SNEGSKA (reference sequence). The CDR3 is made up of 12 amino acids. CDR3 bases: TGCAGTGCTAGCCCCGGCACAGATACGCAGTATTTT. Protein product: CSASPGTDTQYF.

The chain joins TRBV6-6 to TRBJ1-2; tentatively, D is TRBD1 (5 bases). The CDR3 sequence is 14 residues long. The V end was cut by 2 bases, the J end by 2 bases, with 9 bases between. From germline, CDR1 is MNHNY and CDR2 SVGAGI (reference sequence). The CDR3 DNA sequence: TGTGCCAGCAGTTACGAGACAGAAAACTATGGCTACACCTTC. Translating it yields CASSYETENYGYTF.

The chain couples TRBV28 to TRBJ1-2, with D hard to call. Germline-derived CDR1 and CDR2 are MDHEN and SYDVKM. The CDR3 is made up of 13 amino acids. The V end was cut by 6 bases, the J end by 7 bases, with 15 bases between. The CDR3 DNA reads as TGTGCCAGCAGGCGCCCCGGGGATATTGGCTACACCTTC. Amino acid sequence: CASRRPGDIGYTF.

This clonotype was seen at least ten times. The chain has TRBV10-3 and TRBJ2-3; 7 positions match TRBD2. The CDR3 spans 16 residues. The trim removed 7 bases at V and 6 bases at J, leaving 16 bases unmatched. Germline assignment: CDR1 ENHRY and CDR2 SYGVKD. Written as DNA, the CDR3 is TGTGCCATCAAGGAGGGGAGTGGACTAGTCACCGATACGCAGTATTTT. It specifies CAIKEGSGLVTDTQYF.

This chain joins TRBV5-6 and TRBJ2-3; the D gene is possibly TRBD2 (5 bases). The germline gives CDR1 SGHDT, CDR2 YYEEEE. V was cut by 5 bases and J by 0 bases, with 16 bases left in between. The CDR3 runs 16 residues. The CDR3 sequence: CASSRPDYLSTDTQYF. CDR3 sequence (DNA): TGTGCCAGCAGTCGACCCGACTACCTAAGCACAGATACGCAGTATTTT.

Turning to this clonotype: A clone one base away is much larger, so this may be a read error. This chain joins TRBV4-2 and TRBJ2-1, with TRBD2 matching over 9 bases. CDR1 is LGHNA, CDR2 YNFKEQ, per germline. V was pared by 3 bases and J by 8 bases, with 11 bases of the junction left unmatched. The CDR3 totals 16 residues. Here the CDR3 DNA reads TGTGCCAGCAGCCATACCGGGACTAGCACCTCACATGAGCAGTTCTTC. The encoded protein is CASSHTGTSTSHEQFF.

The V gene is TRBV20-1, the J gene TRBJ1-2; D gene uncertain. V shed 6 bases and J shed 7 bases, with 15 bases lying between them. Germline V gives CDR1 DFQATT, CDR2 SNEGSKA (reference sequence). The CDR3 runs to 12 residues. The CDR3 loop reads CSAPQSEIGYTF. The CDR3 DNA is TGCAGTGCCCCACAATCTGAGATTGGCTACACCTTC.

The CDR3 here is CASSRRRDRGSSNQPQHF. In DNA form, the CDR3 reads TGTGCCAGCTCACGTCGGCGGGACAGGGGGAGTTCCAATCAGCCCCAGCATTTT. V and J are TRBV18 and TRBJ1-5; 11 positions agree with TRBD1. The length of the CDR3 is 18 residues. Germline V gene data show CDR1 as KGHSH and CDR2 as LQKENI. The V gene end was trimmed by 4 bases and the J gene end by 3 bases; junction bases not matched to a gene: 11.

This clonotype has a handful of counts. The chain's CDR3 is CASSQGVAYEQYF. As DNA, the CDR3 is TGTGCCAGCAGCCAAGGAGTAGCCTACGAGCAGTACTTC. This chain joins TRBV3-1 and TRBJ2-7, with D uncertain. This CDR3 contains 13 residues. V was trimmed by 1 base and J by 2 bases, leaving 6 bases between them. Germline V gives CDR1 LGHDT, CDR2 YNNKEL (reference sequence).

Concerning this clonotype: It is unclear where the CDR3 begins or ends on the DNA, so no DNA is shown, and the CDR3 is as TCRdb lists it. The genes are TRBV6-1 and TRBJ2-1; the table gives TRBD1 as D, unverified against the DNA. CDR1 MNHNS and CDR2 SASEGT come from the germline V gene. The CDR3 is 14 amino acids in total, end residues counted. This CDR3 reads CASILGGEGDEQFF.

This clonotype was seen at least ten times. This chain connects TRBV28 to TRBJ2-7; D ambiguous. The V and J ends lost 6 bases and 0 bases respectively, with 6 bases between them. Germline CDR1 and CDR2: MDHEN and SYDVKM. The CDR3 runs 12 residues. The CDR3 nucleotides are TGTGCCAGCAGGGGAAGCTCCTACGAGCAGTACTTC. Translated: CASRGSSYEQYF.

This clonotype was observed a few times. The chain links TRBV6-2 or TRBV6-3 to TRBJ1-1; TRBD1 is a possible D gene (5 bases). The CDR3 sequence is 15 residues long. Trimming cost V 2 bases and J 4 bases, with 14 bases left between them. The germline V gene has CDR1 MNHEY and CDR2 SVGEGT. The CDR3 DNA sequence: TGTGCCAGCAGTTACCGGGGGGGAGGTACCACTGAAGCTTTCTTT. It yields the protein CASSYRGGGTTEAFF.

The chain joins TRBV5-1 to TRBJ2-1; 16 bases align to TRBD2. Germline CDR1 and CDR2: SGHRS and YFSETQ. This CDR3 is built from 16 residues. J was trimmed by 10 bases and V by 4 bases; bases with no gene match: 8. DNA of the CDR3: TGCGCCAGCAGCCCCGGGACTAGCGGGAGGGGGACGGAGCAGTTCTTC. Encoded protein: CASSPGTSGRGTEQFF.

For this clonotype: A much larger clonotype is one base distant, so this may be a read error. The CDR3 is CVSSQGRLAGGSPYNEQFF. CDR3 DNA sequence: TGTGTCAGCAGCCAAGGGCGTCTAGCGGGGGGGTCCCCCTACAATGAGCAGTTCTTC. The chain recombines TRBV3-1 with TRBJ2-1; TRBD2 matches at 12 bases. Germline V gives CDR1 LGHDT, CDR2 YNNKEL (reference sequence). The CDR3 length is 19 residues.

The chain employs TRBV15 and TRBJ2-1, with TRBD2 as a possible D gene (5 bases). Germline assignment: CDR1 LNHNV and CDR2 YYDKDF (reference sequence). The germline V and J ends were trimmed by 0 bases and 6 bases, with 12 bases remaining between them. CDR3 length: 15 amino acids. CDR3 residues: CATSRDRADFNEQFF. DNA of the CDR3: TGTGCCACCAGCAGAGATAGAGCGGACTTCAATGAGCAGTTCTTC.

Regarding this clonotype: The junction departs from germline at one end; a sequencing error may be responsible. The rearrangement uses TRBV5-6 and TRBJ2-1; no clear D. This CDR3 has 17 residues. Germline CDR1 is SGHDT and CDR2 is YYEEEE. The CDR3 here is CAGSLGGVSSAYNEQFF. As DNA, the CDR3 is TGTGCCGGCAGCTTAGGTGGGGTGAGTTCGGCATACAATGAGCAGTTCTTC.

This clonotype was counted only a few times. The CDR3 nucleotides read TGTGCCAGCAGCTCGGGACTAGCGGGGGCGGGGGGCACAGATACGCAGTATTTT. This translates into CASSSGLAGAGGTDTQYF. This chain connects TRBV5-4 to TRBJ2-3; the match to TRBD2 covers 14 bases. The CDR3 extends over 18 amino acids. Losses at the gene ends were 3 bases for V and 1 base for J; bases not matched to a gene: 7. Germline lookup yields CDR1 SGHNT and CDR2 YYREEE (reference sequence).

The J gene is TRBJ2-3, the V gene TRBV11-2; 12 bases are a match to TRBD2. CDR1 SGHAT and CDR2 FQNNGV come from the germline V gene. Unmatched junction bases numbered 5, after V lost 5 bases and J lost 2 bases. The CDR3 has 16 residues. The DNA for the CDR3 is TGTGCCAGCAGCCCTAGACTAGCGGGGGACACAGATACGCAGTATTTT. Its translation is CASSPRLAGDTDTQYF.

The rearrangement uses TRBV7-9 and TRBJ1-4; TRBD1 agrees at 7 bases. The CDR3 contains 14 residues. The V gene's germline CDR1 is SEHNR and CDR2 FQNEAQ (reference sequence). V trimming: 5 bases; J trimming: 7 bases; junction bases outside the gene matches: 7. The CDR3 DNA sequence: TGTGCCAGCAGCATACAGGGGCTGGGTGAAAAACTGTTTTTT. It encodes CASSIQGLGEKLFF. Supplemented by reference TRBV7-9 and TRBJ1-4, the full variable domain reads DTGVSQNPRHKITKRGQNVTFRCDPISEHNRLYWYRQTLGQGPEFLTYFQNEAQLEKSRLLSDRFSAERPKGSFSTLEIQRTEQGDSAMYLCASSIQGLGEKLFFGSGTQLSVL.

This clonotype was seen only a few times. This chain links TRBV7-6 with TRBJ2-4; possibly TRBD1 or TRBD2 for D (5 bases each). In germline, CDR1 is SGHVS, CDR2 FNYEAQ. With 5 bases removed from V and 0 bases from J, the gap between germline ends came to 20 bases. The CDR3 loop spans 18 amino acids. CDR3 protein: CASSTGTGDAGAKNIQYF. The DNA for the CDR3 is TGTGCCAGCAGCACGGGGACCGGGGATGCTGGAGCCAAAAACATTCAGTACTTC.

The count of this clonotype is one. This rearrangement joins TRBV20-1 to TRBJ2-5, with D perhaps TRBD2 (5 bases). Germline V lookup: CDR1 DFQATT, CDR2 SNEGSKA (reference sequence). Trimming took 4 bases from V and 4 from J, leaving 10 bases between them. The CDR3 runs to 12 residues. The CDR3 DNA reads as TGCAGTGCTATACTAGTACGAGAGACCCAGTACTTC. Translating it yields CSAILVRETQYF.